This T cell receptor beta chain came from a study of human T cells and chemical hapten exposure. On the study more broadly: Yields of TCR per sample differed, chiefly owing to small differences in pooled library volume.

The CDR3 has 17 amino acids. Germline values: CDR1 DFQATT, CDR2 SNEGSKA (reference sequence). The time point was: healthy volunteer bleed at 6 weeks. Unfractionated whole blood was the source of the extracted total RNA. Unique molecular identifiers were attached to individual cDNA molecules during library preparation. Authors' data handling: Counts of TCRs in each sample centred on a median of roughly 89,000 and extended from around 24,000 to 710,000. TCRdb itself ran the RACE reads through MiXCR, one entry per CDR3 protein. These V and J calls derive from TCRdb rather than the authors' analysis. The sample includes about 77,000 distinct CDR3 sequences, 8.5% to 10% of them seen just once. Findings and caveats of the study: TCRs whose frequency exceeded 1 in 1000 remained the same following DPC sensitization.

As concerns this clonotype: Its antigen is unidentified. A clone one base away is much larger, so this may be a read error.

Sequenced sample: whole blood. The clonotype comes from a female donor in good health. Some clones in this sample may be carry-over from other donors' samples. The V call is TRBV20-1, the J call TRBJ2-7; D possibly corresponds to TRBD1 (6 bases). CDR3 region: CSARDMGHPFSSYDQYF. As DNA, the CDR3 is TGCAGTGCTAGAGATATGGGACATCCTTTTAGCTCCTACGATCAGTACTTC.